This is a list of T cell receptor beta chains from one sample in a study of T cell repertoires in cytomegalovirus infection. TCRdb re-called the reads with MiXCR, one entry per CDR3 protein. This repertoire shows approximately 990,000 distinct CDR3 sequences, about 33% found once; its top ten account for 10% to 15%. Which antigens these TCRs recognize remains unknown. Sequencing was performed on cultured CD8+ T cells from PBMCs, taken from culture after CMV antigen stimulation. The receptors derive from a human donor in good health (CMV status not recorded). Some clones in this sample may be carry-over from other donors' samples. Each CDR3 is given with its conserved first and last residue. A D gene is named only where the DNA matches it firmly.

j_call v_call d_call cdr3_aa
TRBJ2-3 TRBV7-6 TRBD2 CASSLLAGGPKDTQYF
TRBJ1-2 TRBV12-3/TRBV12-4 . CASSLEGGNYGYTF
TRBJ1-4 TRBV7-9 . CASSVGGVESNEKLFF
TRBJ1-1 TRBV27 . CASSQTSGVSTEAFF
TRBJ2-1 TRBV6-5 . CASSYSGGTYNEQFF
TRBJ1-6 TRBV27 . CASSREGYNNSPLHF
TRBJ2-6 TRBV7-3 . CASSLDAAGANVLTF
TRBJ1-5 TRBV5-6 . CASSLWGLGNQPQHF
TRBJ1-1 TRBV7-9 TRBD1 CASSRTGYEAFF
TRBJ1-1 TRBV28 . CASSFVAGNTEAFF
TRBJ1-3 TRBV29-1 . CSVGLGGPGNTIYF
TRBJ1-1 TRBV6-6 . CASTQGLYTEAFF
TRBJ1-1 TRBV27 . CASSLSGESGGGTEDTEAFF
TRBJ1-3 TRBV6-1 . CASEWTAGNTIYF
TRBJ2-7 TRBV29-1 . CSVEGPGRSYEQYF
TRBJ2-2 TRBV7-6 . CASSPEVMNTGELFF
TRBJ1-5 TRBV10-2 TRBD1 CASSDLYRGDQPQHF
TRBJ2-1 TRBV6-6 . CASSYSVGAGNEQFF
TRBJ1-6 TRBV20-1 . CSVPTGNSPLHF
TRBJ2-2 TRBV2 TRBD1 CASSGQGASYENTGELFF
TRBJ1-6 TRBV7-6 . CASSLGGAGSPLHF
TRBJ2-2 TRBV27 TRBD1 CASMGLVTGFFYSNTGELFF
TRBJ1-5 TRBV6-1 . CASSEMEHGLLGSQPQHF
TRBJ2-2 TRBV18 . CASSPSLEDTGELFF
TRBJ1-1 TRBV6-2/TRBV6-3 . CASSYSPQSGTTEAFF
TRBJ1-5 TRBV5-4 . CASSLAGEVQPQHF
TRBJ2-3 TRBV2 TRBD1 CASSGSPGQRTDTQYF
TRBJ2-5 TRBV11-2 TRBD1 CASRRQGARETQYF
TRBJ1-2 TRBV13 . CASSPSGWGLTVTGYTF
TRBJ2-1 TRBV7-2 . CASSLGDGKSSYNEQFF
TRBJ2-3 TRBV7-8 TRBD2 CASSLEAGGPSTDTQYF
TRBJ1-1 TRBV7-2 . CASSLPVVGVTEAFF
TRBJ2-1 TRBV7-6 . CASSSPKGSSYNEQFF
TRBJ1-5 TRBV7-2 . CASSYSDLNQPQHF
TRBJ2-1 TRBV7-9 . CASSWDEQFF
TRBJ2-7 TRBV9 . CASSVGGIVYEQYF
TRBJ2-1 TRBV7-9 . CASSSPGKSINEQFF